These T cell receptor beta chains were read from a single sample in a study of long-term antiretroviral therapy in people with HIV. Sequencing used immunoSEQ multiplex PCR; TCRdb keeps in-frame clones, though not all of them. The table records roughly 18,000 clones, 80% to 90% of them present only once. The input for sequencing was unsorted PBMCs, taken 4.2 years after starting antiretroviral therapy. These receptors were taken from a man aged 45-65 years with HIV. Both conserved end residues are part of each CDR3. D genes are given only for firm matches. Part of the rows lack a size; the others show once, few, many or a class for expanded clones.

>TRBV2|-|TRBJ2-7|few
CASSGYETYEQYF
TGTGCCAGCAGTGGATATGAGACCTACGAGCAGTACTTC
>TRBV5-1|TRBD1|TRBJ2-1|-
CASSQRQGSRNEQFF
TGCGCCAGCAGCCAAAGACAGGGTAGTAGGAATGAGCAGTTCTTC
>TRBV5-1|-|TRBJ2-3|-
CASTPEGRPGTDTQYF
TGCGCCAGCACTCCAGAGGGGCGTCCCGGAACAGATACGCAGTATTTT
>TRBV10-1|-|TRBJ2-2|few
CASGEFTGELFF
TGCGCCAGCGGGGAATTTACCGGGGAGCTGTTTTTT
>TRBV5-1|-|TRBJ2-6|-
CASSRGQSSSGANVLTF
TGCGCCAGCAGCCGGGGACAATCAAGCTCTGGGGCCAACGTCCTGACTTTC
>TRBV27|TRBD2|TRBJ2-1|-
CASRRTSGGAYNEQFF
TGTGCCAGCAGAAGGACTAGCGGGGGGGCCTACAATGAGCAGTTCTTC
>TRBV6-5|TRBD1|TRBJ1-1|-
CASSYPGQGLGTEAFF
TGTGCCAGCAGTTACCCGGGACAGGGTTTGGGCACTGAAGCTTTCTTT
>TRBV7-6|TRBD2|TRBJ2-3|-
CASSVSGGAGTDTQYF
TGTGCCAGCAGCGTTAGCGGGGGGGCCGGCACAGATACGCAGTATTTT
>TRBV27|-|TRBJ1-2|-
CASSLSKGHYGYTF
TGTGCCAGCAGTTTATCTAAGGGCCACTATGGCTACACCTTC
>TRBV25-1|-|TRBJ2-3|-
CASSVGWGTSTDTQYF
TGTGCCAGCAGTGTCGGTTGGGGAACAAGCACAGATACGCAGTATTTT
>TRBV5-1|TRBD1|TRBJ1-5|few
CASSLGTGDQPQHF
TGCGCCAGCAGCTTAGGGACAGGGGATCAGCCCCAGCATTTT